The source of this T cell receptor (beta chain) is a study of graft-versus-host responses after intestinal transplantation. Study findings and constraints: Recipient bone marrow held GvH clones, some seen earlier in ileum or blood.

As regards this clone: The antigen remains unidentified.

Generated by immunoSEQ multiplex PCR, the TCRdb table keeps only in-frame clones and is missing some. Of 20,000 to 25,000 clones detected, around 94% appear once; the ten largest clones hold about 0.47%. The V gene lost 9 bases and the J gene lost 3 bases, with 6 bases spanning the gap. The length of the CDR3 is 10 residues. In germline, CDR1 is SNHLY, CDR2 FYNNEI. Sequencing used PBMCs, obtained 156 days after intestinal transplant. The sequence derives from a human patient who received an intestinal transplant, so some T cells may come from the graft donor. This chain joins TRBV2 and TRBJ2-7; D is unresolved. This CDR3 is CASRVYEQYF. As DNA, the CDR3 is TGTGCCAGTCGAGTCTACGAGCAGTACTTC.